The present T cell receptor (beta chain) was sequenced within a study of cytomegalovirus exposure and HLA in healthy donors. CDR1 and CDR2 from the germline V gene are SGHAT and FQNNGV. This CDR3 spans 15 amino acids. V shed 4 bases and J 6 bases; nucleotides not matched to a gene: 8. Regarding this clone: What it binds is unknown.

Study-wide findings and caveats: The classifier reportedly diagnosed cytomegalovirus status with high specificity and sensitivity.

Measured with immunoSEQ multiplex PCR; TCRdb has only the in-frame clones, and not every one. The sample includes about 120,000 clones, around 89% of them seen just once. This chain links TRBV11-2 with TRBJ1-1; 10 bases align to TRBD1. The sequenced sample consisted of PBMCs. The TCR was taken from a man between 18 and 35 years old in good health and CMV-seronegative. CDR3: CASSSPGTGVPEAFF. The DNA for the CDR3 is TGTGCCAGCAGCTCCCCCGGGACAGGGGTCCCTGAAGCTTTCTTT.